This is a list of T cell receptor beta chains from one sample in a study of cytomegalovirus exposure and HLA in healthy donors. Only in-frame clones appear in the TCRdb table, and some are missing; sequencing was by immunoSEQ multiplex PCR. The sample has around 97,000 clones. Sequenced input: PBMCs. Receptors originate from a middle-aged man in good health and CMV-seronegative. Both conserved end residues are part of each CDR3. A D gene is named only where the DNA matches it firmly.

TRBD1	15	TRBV30	TRBJ1-1	CAWSVGGAGYTEAFF	TGTGCCTGGAGTGTAGGGGGCGCGGGGTACACTGAAGCTTTCTTT
.	14	TRBV18	TRBJ1-4	CASSPGATNEKLFF	TGTGCCAGCTCACCTGGAGCAACTAATGAAAAACTGTTTTTT
TRBD1	12	TRBV28	TRBJ2-7	CATHRGTYEQYF	TGTGCCACACACAGGGGAACCTACGAGCAGTACTTC
TRBD2	13	TRBV30	TRBJ2-3	CASTGGTTDTQYF	TGTGCCTCGACGGGGGGAACGACAGATACGCAGTATTTT
TRBD1	15	TRBV7-9	TRBJ1-6	CASSHRDRADSPLHF	TGTGCCAGCAGCCACCGGGACAGGGCGGATTCACCCCTCCACTTT
TRBD1	15	TRBV19	TRBJ2-7	CASSLTGTGPYEQYF	TGTGCCAGTAGTTTGACCGGGACAGGGCCATACGAGCAGTACTTC
.	13	TRBV7-8	TRBJ2-7	CASRTDSSYEQYF	TGTGCCAGCAGAACGGACAGCTCCTACGAGCAGTACTTC
.	15	TRBV2	TRBJ2-6	CASSENNSGANVLTF	TGTGCCAGCAGTGAGAACAACTCTGGGGCCAACGTCCTGACTTTC
TRBD1	17	TRBV18	TRBJ1-3	CASSPPGQGSSGNTIYF	TGTGCCAGCTCACCTCCAGGACAGGGTTCGTCTGGAAACACCATATATTTT
.	13	TRBV7-2	TRBJ2-7	CASSPTVIYEQYF	TGTGCCAGCAGCCCGACAGTTATCTACGAGCAGTACTTC
.	13	TRBV30	TRBJ2-7	CAWSVLEGYEQYF	TGTGCCTGGAGTGTACTTGAGGGCTACGAGCAGTACTTC
.	14	TRBV9	TRBJ2-5	CASSVPGLGETQYF	TGTGCCAGCAGCGTACCTGGACTGGGAGAGACCCAGTACTTC
.	13	TRBV2	TRBJ1-2	CASSDRIPGGYTF	TGTGCCAGCAGTGATAGGATCCCGGGGGGCTACACCTTC
.	14	TRBV5-4	TRBJ1-4	CASSPGATNEKLFF	TGTGCCAGCAGTCCGGGGGCAACTAATGAAAAACTGTTTTTT
TRBD1	14	TRBV28	TRBJ1-5	CASSPTGSNQPQHF	TGTGCCAGCAGCCCGACAGGGAGCAATCAGCCCCAGCATTTT
TRBD2	15	TRBV19	TRBJ2-1	CASTPQASGVTARFF	TGTGCCAGTACCCCCCAGGCTAGCGGGGTAACAGCCCGGTTCTTC
.	14	TRBV5-4	TRBJ2-3	CASSLDGRTDTQYF	TGTGCCAGCAGCTTGGACGGGAGAACAGATACGCAGTATTTT